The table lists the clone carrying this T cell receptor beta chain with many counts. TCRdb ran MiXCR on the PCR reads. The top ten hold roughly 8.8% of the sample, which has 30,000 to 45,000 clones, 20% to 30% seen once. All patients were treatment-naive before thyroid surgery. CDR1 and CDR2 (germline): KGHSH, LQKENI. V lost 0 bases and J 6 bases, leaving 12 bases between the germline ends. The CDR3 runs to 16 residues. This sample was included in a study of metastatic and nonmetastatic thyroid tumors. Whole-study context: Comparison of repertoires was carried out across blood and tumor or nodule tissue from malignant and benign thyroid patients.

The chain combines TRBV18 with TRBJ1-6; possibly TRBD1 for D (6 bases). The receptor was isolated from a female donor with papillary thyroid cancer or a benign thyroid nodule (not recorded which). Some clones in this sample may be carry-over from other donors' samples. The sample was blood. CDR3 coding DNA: TGTGCCAGCTCACCACCGAGCCAGGGGAGTAATTCACCCCTCCACTTT. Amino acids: CASSPPSQGSNSPLHF.